This T cell receptor beta chain was found in a study of T cell repertoires in cytomegalovirus infection. Study overall: Researchers turned to recently identified HLA-C-restricted CMV epitopes as well as well-studied HLA-B-restricted ones.

Study-level points and caveats: CMV-specific TCR beta clonotypes restricted by HLA-C were the ones dominating the ex vivo response.

In TCRdb, the reads were re-called with MiXCR into one record per CDR3 protein. Altogether about 830,000 distinct CDR3 sequences are present, over 25% being singletons, with the ten largest covering over 10%. Germline-derived CDR1 and CDR2 are SGHVS and FNYEAQ. The ends were cut back, 6 bases at V and 0 bases at J, with 12 bases in the middle. The CDR3 has 15 residues. This clonotype appeared once. Its antigen is not known. A much bigger clone sits one base away, suggesting this may be a read error. The CDR3 end shows no conserved phenylalanine or tryptophan, and so a read error is likely. Source: cultured CD8+ T cells from PBMCs, taken from culture after CMV antigen stimulation. The chain employs TRBV7-6 and TRBJ2-1, with D possibly TRBD1 on 6 matching bases. This TCR was recovered from a human donor in good health (CMV status not recorded). Some clones in this sample may be carry-over from other donors' samples. CDR3 in amino acids: CASSDRDTSYNEQFY. The CDR3 DNA reads as TGTGCCAGCAGTGACCGGGACACCTCCTACAATGAGCAGTTCTAC.